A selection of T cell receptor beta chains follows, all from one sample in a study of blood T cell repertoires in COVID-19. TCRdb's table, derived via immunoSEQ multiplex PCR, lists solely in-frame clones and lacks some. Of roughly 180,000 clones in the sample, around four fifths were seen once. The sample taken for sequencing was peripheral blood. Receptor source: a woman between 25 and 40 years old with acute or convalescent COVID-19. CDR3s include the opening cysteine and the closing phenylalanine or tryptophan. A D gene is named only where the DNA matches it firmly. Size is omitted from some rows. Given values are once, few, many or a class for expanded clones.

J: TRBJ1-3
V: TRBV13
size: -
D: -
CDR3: CASSFMGTGRNTIYF
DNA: TGTGCCAGCAGCTTTATGGGGACTGGACGTAACACCATATATTTT

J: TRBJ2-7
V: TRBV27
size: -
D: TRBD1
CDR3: CASSPFGWTGGPEQYF
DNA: TGTGCCAGCAGTCCCTTCGGGTGGACAGGGGGCCCCGAGCAGTACTTC

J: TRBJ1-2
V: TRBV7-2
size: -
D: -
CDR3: CASSPEGRVGYGYTF
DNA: TGTGCCAGCAGCCCGGAGGGAAGGGTAGGCTATGGCTACACCTTC

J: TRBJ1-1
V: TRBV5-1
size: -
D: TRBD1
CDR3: CASSSQGQNTEAFF
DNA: TGCGCCAGCAGCTCACAGGGGCAGAACACTGAAGCTTTCTTT

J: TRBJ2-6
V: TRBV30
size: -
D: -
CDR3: CAWNRDMGANVLTF
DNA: TGTGCCTGGAACAGGGATATGGGGGCCAACGTCCTGACTTTC

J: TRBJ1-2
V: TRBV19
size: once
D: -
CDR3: CASSGYGTTLYGYTF
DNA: TGTGCCAGTAGTGGCTATGGGACAACCCTTTATGGCTACACCTTC

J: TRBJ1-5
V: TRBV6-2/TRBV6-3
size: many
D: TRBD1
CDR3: CASSYPPGGAWQPQHF
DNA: TGTGCCAGCAGTTACCCGCCAGGGGGCGCCTGGCAGCCCCAGCATTTT

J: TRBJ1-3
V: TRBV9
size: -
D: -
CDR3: CASSVSQTSGNTIYF
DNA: TGTGCCAGCAGCGTCTCACAGACCTCTGGAAACACCATATATTTT

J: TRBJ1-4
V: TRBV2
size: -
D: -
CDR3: CASRPDEKLFF
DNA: TGTGCCAGCAGGCCAGATGAAAAACTGTTTTTT

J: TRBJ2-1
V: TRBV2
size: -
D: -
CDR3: CASYAGIKQFF
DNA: TGTGCCAGCTATGCCGGGATAAAGCAGTTCTTC